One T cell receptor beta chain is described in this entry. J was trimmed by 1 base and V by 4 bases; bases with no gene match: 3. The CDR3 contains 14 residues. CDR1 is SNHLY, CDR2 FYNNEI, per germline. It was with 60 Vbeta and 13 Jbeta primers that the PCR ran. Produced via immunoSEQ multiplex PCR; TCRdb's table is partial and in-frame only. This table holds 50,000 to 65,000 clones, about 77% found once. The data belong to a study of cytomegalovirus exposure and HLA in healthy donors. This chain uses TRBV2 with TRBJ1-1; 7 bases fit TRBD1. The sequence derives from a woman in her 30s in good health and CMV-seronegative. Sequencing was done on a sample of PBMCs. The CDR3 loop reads CASSVRGSNTEAFF. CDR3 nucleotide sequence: TGTGCCAGCAGTGTCAGGGGGTCGAACACTGAAGCTTTCTTT.